Following are 20 T cell receptor beta chains from one sample sequenced in a study of cytomegalovirus exposure and HLA in healthy donors. Primers included in the PCR were 60 Vbeta and 13 Jbeta primers. Profiling relied on immunoSEQ multiplex PCR, and the TCRdb table lists in-frame clones only, not all of them. The repertoire consists of around 140,000 clones, with almost 85% occurring once and the leading ten covering roughly 1.9%. Sample: PBMCs. These receptors came from a woman in her 40s in good health and CMV-seronegative.

The chain couples TRBV28 to TRBJ2-1, with TRBD1 as a possible D gene (5 bases). There are 15 residues in the CDR3. The V end lost 2 bases, the J end lost 8 bases, and 16 bases lay between the germline ends. The V gene's germline CDR1 is MDHEN and CDR2 SYDVKM. The CDR3 nucleotides are TGTGCCAGCAGTTTAGGGCGCAACCTCAGGGATGAGCAGTTCTTC. Residues: CASSLGRNLRDEQFF.

This chain's CDR3 is CASSDKRNSYNEQFF. CDR3 DNA sequence: TGTGCCAGCAGTGACAAGCGGAACTCCTACAATGAGCAGTTCTTC. V usage is TRBV2 and J usage is TRBJ2-1; D is possibly TRBD2 (5 bases). Germline CDR1 and CDR2: SNHLY and FYNNEI. V was cut by 3 bases and J by 0 bases, with 9 bases left in between. The CDR3 runs 15 residues.

The J gene is TRBJ2-7, the V gene TRBV10-1; 16 bases fit TRBD2. After removal of 6 bases from V and 5 bases from J, the junction contained 7 bases not matched to a gene. Germline V gives CDR1 WNHNN, CDR2 SYGVQD (reference sequence). CDR3 size: 16 residues. The CDR3 loop reads CASRPGLAGGDDEQYF. CDR3 nucleotides: TGCGCCAGCAGACCGGGACTAGCGGGAGGGGATGACGAGCAGTACTTC.

This clone has only one observation. The chain is built from TRBV7-9 and TRBJ2-1, with D uncertain. CDR1 and CDR2 (germline): SEHNR, FQNEAQ (reference sequence). There are 14 residues in the CDR3. The V and J ends lost 3 bases and 0 bases respectively, with 6 bases between them. The CDR3 sequence: CASSLSSSYNEQFF. For the CDR3, the DNA is TGTGCCAGCAGCTTGTCGAGCTCCTACAATGAGCAGTTCTTC.

V gene TRBV28 combines with J gene TRBJ2-1, with 7 nucleotides matching TRBD2. Trimming took 6 bases from V and 12 from J; bases not matched to a gene: 5. This CDR3 has 11 residues. Germline CDR1 and CDR2: MDHEN and SYDVKM. CDR3: CASRTLAAQFF. The CDR3 DNA sequence: TGTGCCAGCAGGACCCTAGCGGCGCAGTTCTTC.

This clone was detected only a few times. The chain recombines TRBV15 with TRBJ2-1, with D perhaps matching TRBD2 (6 bases). The CDR3 runs 17 residues. Trimming removed 1 base from V and 5 bases from J, with 18 bases in between. Per germline, CDR1 LNHNV and CDR2 YYDKDF (reference sequence). CDR3: CATSRVEGITSNNEQFF. The CDR3 coding sequence is TGTGCCACCAGCAGAGTAGAAGGAATAACTAGCAACAATGAGCAGTTCTTC.

The V gene is TRBV11-3, the J gene TRBJ2-5; 9 bases match TRBD2. The J call is uncertain, as TRBJ2-7 better fits the DNA end. Germline V CDR1 and CDR2: SGHNT, YENEEA. This CDR3 is 14 amino acids long. DNA for the CDR3: TGTGCCAGCAGCTTAGGTAGCGGGAGTGACGAGCAGTACTTC. This encodes CASSLGSGSDEQYF.

The J gene is TRBJ2-7, the V gene TRBV6-7; D might be TRBD2 (5 bases). TRBV6-7 falls under the ORF class, with uncertain function. V lost 5 bases and J 2 bases, leaving 19 bases between the germline ends. The CDR3 is made up of 16 amino acids. The CDR3, as DNA: TGTGCCAGCAGTCACCCGCGGGCTACCAAGACCTACGAGCAGTACTTC. Residues: CASSHPRATKTYEQYF.

In this sample, this clone turned up once. This chain uses TRBV7-9 with TRBJ2-1, with 11 bases that match TRBD2. CDR1 SEHNR and CDR2 FQNEAQ come from the germline V gene (reference sequence). V gave up 5 bases and J gave up 3 bases; unmatched junction bases: 6. CDR3 length equals 16 residues. CDR3 coding DNA: TGTGCCAGCAGCCTACTTCTAGCGGGAGGCTACAATGAGCAGTTCTTC. Amino acids: CASSLLLAGGYNEQFF. The whole variable domain, remainder taken from reference TRBV7-9 and TRBJ2-1, is DTGVSQNPRHKITKRGQNVTFRCDPISEHNRLYWYRQTLGQGPEFLTYFQNEAQLEKSRLLSDRFSAERPKGSFSTLEIQRTEQGDSAMYLCASSLLLAGGYNEQFFGPGTRLTVL.

This chain links TRBV5-1 with TRBJ2-1; tentatively, D is TRBD1 (5 bases). The V gene's germline CDR1 is SGHRS and CDR2 YFSETQ. V lost 0 bases, J lost 5 bases, and 12 bases lay in between. CDR3 length: 15 residues. The CDR3 coding sequence is TGCGCCAGCAGCTTGGAGCAGGGTCGAAACAATGAGCAGTTCTTC. It encodes CASSLEQGRNNEQFF.

The rearrangement links TRBV5-1 to TRBJ2-7; TRBD1 matches 7 bases. Germline V CDR1 and CDR2: SGHRS, YFSETQ. This CDR3 is 15 amino acids long. The trim removed 4 bases at V and 6 bases at J, leaving 13 bases unmatched. For the CDR3, the DNA is TGCGCCAGCAGCCTAGAGGTAGGGGGCCCGCGCGAGCAGTACTTC. This gives the protein CASSLEVGGPREQYF.

This clone was counted a few times. This rearrangement joins TRBV7-9 to TRBJ1-5; D is possibly TRBD1 (5 bases). CDR1 SEHNR and CDR2 FQNEAQ come from the germline V gene (reference sequence). The V gene lost 5 bases and the J gene lost 6 bases, with 14 bases spanning the gap. The CDR3 spans 14 residues. Written as DNA, the CDR3 is TGTGCCAGCAGCATGGACACCCGGACTCAGCCCCAGCATTTT. It translates to CASSMDTRTQPQHF.

This chain uses TRBV7-2 with TRBJ1-3, with a possible D match to TRBD1 (6 bases). The V end lost 5 bases, the J end lost 2 bases, and 10 bases lay between the germline ends. The CDR3 consists of 14 residues. CDR1 and CDR2 from the germline V gene are SGHTA and FQGNSA. DNA of the CDR3: TGTGCCAGCAGCACAGGGTTGCCTGGAAACACCATATATTTT. It encodes CASSTGLPGNTIYF.

The chain recombines TRBV6-5 with TRBJ2-7, with 7 bases identical to TRBD2. Germline lookup yields CDR1 MNHEY and CDR2 SVGAGI. The CDR3 totals 14 residues. V lost 5 bases and J lost 5; bases outside the gene matches: 9. CDR3 loop: CASSRWGGDDEQYF. Written as DNA, the CDR3 is TGTGCCAGCAGTCGCTGGGGGGGGGATGACGAGCAGTACTTC.

This clone has a handful of counts. This chain joins TRBV28 and TRBJ2-1, with D unresolved. The CDR3 contains 13 residues. Per germline, CDR1 MDHEN and CDR2 SYDVKM. The germline V and J ends were trimmed by 1 base and 7 bases, with 8 bases remaining between them. The CDR3 DNA reads as TGTGCCAGCAGTTTATCGGTTGGTAATGAGCAGTTCTTC. This codes for CASSLSVGNEQFF.

V and J are TRBV5-6 and TRBJ2-5; 8 bases line up with TRBD2. Germline CDR1 and CDR2: SGHDT and YYEEEE. V trimming: 3 bases; J trimming: 3 bases; junction bases outside the gene matches: 1. The CDR3 length is 13 residues. CDR3 sequence (DNA): TGTGCCAGCAGCTCGGGACTAGAAGAGACCCAGTACTTC. Its protein product is CASSSGLEETQYF. Drawing the rest from reference TRBV5-6 and TRBJ2-5, the complete variable domain is DAGVTQSPTHLIKTRGQQVTLRCSPKSGHDTVSWYQQALGQGPQFIFQYYEEEERQRGNFPDRFSGHQFPNYSSELNVNALLLGDSALYLCASSSGLEETQYFGPGTRLLVL.

The table lists this clone with a few counts. The same CDR3 also results from other DNA sequences found in this sample. This rearrangement joins TRBV7-9 to TRBJ2-1; 10 nucleotides line up with TRBD2. The V and J ends lost 0 bases and 2 bases, in that order; junction bases with no gene match: 1. The CDR3 contains 16 residues. Germline V gene data show CDR1 as SEHNR and CDR2 as FQNEAQ (reference sequence). CDR3: CASSLALAGTYNEQFF. The CDR3 bases are TGTGCCAGCAGCTTAGCACTAGCGGGGACCTACAATGAGCAGTTCTTC.

This chain joins TRBV15 and TRBJ2-4; 7 bases fit TRBD2. V shed 1 base and J 10 bases; nucleotides not matched to a gene: 7. CDR3 length equals 14 residues. The germline CDR1 and CDR2 sequences are LNHNV and YYDKDF (reference sequence). CDR3 sequence: CATSRGGGVPIQYF. For the CDR3, the DNA is TGTGCCACCAGCAGAGGGGGAGGGGTCCCTATTCAGTACTTC.

J is TRBJ1-1 and V is TRBV11-3, with 7 positions matching TRBD1. Germline V lookup: CDR1 SGHNT, CDR2 YENEEA. CDR3 length equals 14 residues. After removal of 2 bases from V and 6 bases from J, the junction contained 6 bases not matched to a gene. As DNA, the CDR3 is TGTGCCAGCAGCTTACAGGGGGTAGCATCTGAAGCTTTCTTT. Residues: CASSLQGVASEAFF.

J is TRBJ1-2 and V is TRBV5-6, with TRBD1 matching 9 bases. CDR1 is SGHDT, CDR2 YYEEEE, per germline. The CDR3 contains 14 residues. V lost 4 bases to trimming and J lost 8 bases; unmatched junction nucleotides: 9. The CDR3 DNA is TGTGCCAGCAGCCTAATCCACAGGGGGCAGGGCTACACCTTC. Its protein product is CASSLIHRGQGYTF.